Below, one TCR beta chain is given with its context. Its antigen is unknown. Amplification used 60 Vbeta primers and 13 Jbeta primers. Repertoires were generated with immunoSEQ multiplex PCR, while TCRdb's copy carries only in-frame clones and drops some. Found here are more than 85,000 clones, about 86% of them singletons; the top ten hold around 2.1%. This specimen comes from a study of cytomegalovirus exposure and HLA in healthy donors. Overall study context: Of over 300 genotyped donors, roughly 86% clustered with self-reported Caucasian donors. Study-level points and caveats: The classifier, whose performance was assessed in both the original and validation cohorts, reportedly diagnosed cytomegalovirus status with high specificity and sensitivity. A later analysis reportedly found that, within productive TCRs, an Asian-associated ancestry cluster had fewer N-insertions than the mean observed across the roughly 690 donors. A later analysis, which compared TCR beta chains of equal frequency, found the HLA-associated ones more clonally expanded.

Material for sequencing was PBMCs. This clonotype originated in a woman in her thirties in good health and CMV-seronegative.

CDR3 sequence: CSGTGTSGNNEQFF. DNA of the CDR3: TGCAGCGGAACCGGGACTAGCGGAAACAATGAGCAGTTCTTC. The chain has TRBV29-1 and TRBJ2-1; 11 bases line up with TRBD2. V was clipped by 7 bases and J by 5 bases; unmatched bases: 7. This CDR3 has 14 amino acids. Germline V gene data show CDR1 as SQVTM and CDR2 as ANQGSEA.